This T cell receptor beta chain was observed in a study of shared clonotypes between healthy human individuals. As to this clone: Its target is unknown.

The germline V and J ends were trimmed by 5 bases and 12 bases, with 14 bases remaining between them. Germline V gene data show CDR1 as SNHLY and CDR2 as FYNNEI. This CDR3 contains 12 residues. Per the study methods: Without quality scores, immunoSEQ junctional reads could not be filtered like full-length reads. Method: immunoSEQ multiplex PCR; TCRdb's copy keeps in-frame clones and lacks some. V and J calls and clone size are given by that table; D and trimming were obtained from the DNA. The sample holds 1,100,000 or so clones, around 82% seen once. Study findings and constraints: It was the non-shared clonotypes that had lower generation probabilities than clonotypes shared by all four donors. Even with large depth, rarefaction showed that sorted-subset sequencing was incomplete. Sampling used blood alone; tissue repertoires probably differ.

The TCR was taken from a man aged 18 to 35 in good health. Some clones in this sample may be carry-over from other donors' samples. The sample was memory CD4+ T cells from PBMCs. Described subset: CD45RA-negative fraction. The chain uses TRBV2 and TRBJ2-1; D ambiguous. The CDR3 region has the DNA TGTGCCAGCAGTCTGGGTGGCTCTGGGCAGTTCTTC. This sequence encodes CASSLGGSGQFF.